This TCR beta chain is drawn from a study of metastatic and nonmetastatic thyroid tumors. For the study at large: Malignant and benign thyroid patients had repertoires compared in peripheral blood and tumor or nodule tissue.

This clone was detected ten times or more. Its antigen is not known. Other DNA variants within this sample encode the same CDR3. General study findings and limits: Relative to benign nodules, malignant thyroid tumors were reportedly characterized by significantly elevated TCR beta diversity in blood and tumor.

This CDR3 contains 14 residues. V lost 5 bases, J lost 10 bases, and 20 bases lay in between. Germline CDR1 is SGHVS and CDR2 is FNYEAQ. In the original workflow: Building a distant-metastasis classifier for papillary thyroid cancer drew on CDR3 differences across clinicopathological groups. Through MiXCR, TCRdb re-clonotyped the PCR reads. For this entry, the V and J calls and clone size follow TCRdb and not the study's own pipeline. The sample contains more than 12,000 clones, about 29% of which appear only once. Prior to thyroid surgery, none of the patients had received any treatment. The chain couples TRBV7-6 to TRBJ1-1, with D maybe TRBD1 (5 bases). Specimen: tumor tissue. This TCR was sampled from a male donor with papillary thyroid cancer or a benign thyroid nodule (not recorded which). Some clones in this sample may be carry-over from other donors' samples. CDR3 sequence (DNA): TGTGCCAGCAGCCCGACCCGGGACGCGCTGAGAGCTTTCTTT. This gives the protein CASSPTRDALRAFF. Combining the CDR3 with reference TRBV7-6 and TRBJ1-1 gives the whole variable domain GAGVSQSPRYKVTKRGQDVALRCDPISGHVSLYWYRQALGQGPEFLTYFNYEAQQDKSGLPNDRFSAERPEGSISTLTIQRTEQRDSAMYRCASSPTRDALRAFFGQGTRLTVV.